The 32 T cell receptor beta chains below were found in one sample sequenced in a study of STAT5B mutations in CD4+ large granular lymphocyte leukemia. This table comes from immunoSEQ multiplex PCR, and its TCRdb copy is limited to in-frame clones, with some not included. The table shows about 35,000 clones, with 68% occurring only once. Source material: CD4+ T cells from blood buffy coats. Receptor source: a human donor in good health.

V gene TRBV4-3 combines with J gene TRBJ2-3; D is tentatively TRBD1 or TRBD2 (6 bases each). The CDR3 totals 18 residues. The V gene lost 1 base and the J gene lost 2 bases, with 19 bases spanning the gap. The germline V gene encodes CDR1 LGHNA and CDR2 YSLEER. The CDR3 sequence: CASSQARWGAALTDTQYF. The CDR3 coding sequence is TGCGCCAGCAGCCAAGCCCGGTGGGGGGCGGCCCTCACAGATACGCAGTATTTT.

The J gene is TRBJ1-6, the V gene TRBV21-1; the D segment call TRBD1 is taken from the table without a DNA check. TRBV21-1 is designated a pseudogene. The CDR3 sequence is 18 residues long. CDR3 nucleotide sequence: TGTGCCAGCAGCAAGGAGGCACATCAGGGGGCTGGGAATTCACCCCTCCACTTT. Translation: CASSKEAHQGAGNSPLHF.

This clone was counted a few times. This chain uses TRBV13 with TRBJ2-3; 13 positions match TRBD2. The ends lost 5 bases at V and 1 base at J; junction bases unmatched: 6. Germline V CDR1 and CDR2: PRHDT, FYEKMQ (reference sequence). This CDR3 is 17 amino acids long. The CDR3 nucleotides are TGTGCCAGCAGCCTTTCCGGACTAGCGGGGGGCACAGATACGCAGTATTTT. It is translated as CASSLSGLAGGTDTQYF.

V gene TRBV5-1 combines with J gene TRBJ1-4, with 9 bases fitting TRBD1. The CDR3 consists of 14 residues. The J segment lost 7 bases and the V segment lost 4 bases, leaving 5 bases of the junction unmatched. Per the germline V gene, CDR1 is SGHRS and CDR2 is YFSETQ. CDR3: CASSPQGAGEKLFF. CDR3 DNA sequence: TGCGCCAGCAGCCCACAGGGGGCGGGTGAAAAACTGTTTTTT.

J is TRBJ2-1 and V is TRBV11-2; tentatively, D is TRBD2 (6 bases). There are 16 residues in the CDR3. The germline CDR1 and CDR2 sequences are SGHAT and FQNNGV. The V end lost 1 base, the J end lost 4 bases, and 14 bases lay between the germline ends. This CDR3 is CASSLGGRREYNEQFF. The DNA of the CDR3 is TGTGCCAGCAGCTTAGGGGGACGGAGGGAGTACAATGAGCAGTTCTTC.

This clone occurred a few times. V usage is TRBV5-1 and J usage is TRBJ1-1; unclear D gene. Per germline, CDR1 SGHRS and CDR2 YFSETQ. Trimming pared 4 bases from V and 1 base from J, leaving 8 bases between. This CDR3 region has 13 residues. Here the CDR3 DNA reads TGCGCCAGCAGCCTGCAGCAGAACACTGAAGCTTTCTTT. Its translation is CASSLQQNTEAFF.

This clone was picked up a small number of times. CDR3 nucleotide sequence: TGTGCCAGTAGTATAACGGGGGCTAATTCACCCCTCCACTTT. Translation: CASSITGANSPLHF. The chain joins TRBV19 to TRBJ1-6; a weak D match, TRBD1 (6 bases). The CDR3 is 14 residues long. Germline CDR1 reads LNHDA; CDR2 reads SQIVND (reference sequence). Deletions cut 2 bases from V and 6 bases from J, with 8 bases between.

The chain uses TRBV5-1 and TRBJ1-5, with TRBD1 as a possible D gene (5 bases). The germline V gene has CDR1 SGHRS and CDR2 YFSETQ. CDR3 size: 15 residues. Between the trimmed V and J ends, which lost 4 bases and 3 bases, there was a span of 14 bases. The CDR3 spells CASSLGTEFNQPQHF. The CDR3 DNA sequence: TGCGCCAGCAGCCTCGGGACGGAATTCAATCAGCCCCAGCATTTT.

The chain has TRBV5-1 and TRBJ2-7; TRBD1 matches 9 bases. Germline loops: CDR1 SGHRS, CDR2 YFSETQ. The junction had 13 bases not matched to a gene; V was cut back by 4 bases and J by 5 bases. This CDR3 comprises 16 residues. Here the CDR3 reads CASSHPIDRGNDEQYF. The CDR3 DNA follows: TGCGCCAGCAGCCATCCGATTGACAGGGGGAATGACGAGCAGTACTTC.

This clone was recorded a few times. The V call is TRBV2, the J call TRBJ1-5; the match to TRBD1 covers 11 bases. CDR3 length equals 14 residues. Losses at the gene ends were 6 bases for V and 7 bases for J; bases not matched to a gene: 5. CDR1 SNHLY and CDR2 FYNNEI come from the germline V gene. The CDR3 loop is CASRPWTGGQPQHF. CDR3 nucleotides: TGTGCCAGCAGACCTTGGACAGGGGGCCAGCCCCAGCATTTT.

The chain is built from TRBV21-1 and TRBJ1-3. TRBV21-1 corresponds to a pseudogene. The CDR3 contains 19 residues. In DNA, the CDR3 is TGTGCCAGCAGCCCCCAACCCTCGACGGAGACCGTCCCTGGAAACACCATATATTTT. It is translated as CASSPQPSTETVPGNTIYF.

V is TRBV7-2 and J is TRBJ2-3; D remains unclear. The CDR3 totals 14 residues. Per germline, CDR1 SGHTA and CDR2 FQGNSA. V gave up 2 bases and J gave up 1 base, with 7 bases separating them. CDR3 amino acids: CASSLQRGTDTQYF. CDR3 bases: TGTGCCAGCAGCTTACAGCGCGGCACAGATACGCAGTATTTT.

This clone came up once. The genes are TRBV27 and TRBJ1-2; 10 nucleotides agree with TRBD1. This CDR3 has 17 amino acids. Germline CDR1 is MNHEY and CDR2 is SMNVEV (reference sequence). Trimming cost V 5 bases and J 4 bases; bases outside gene matches: 13. The CDR3 spells CASSPSPGQGPRYGYTF. CDR3 sequence (DNA): TGTGCCAGCAGTCCTAGTCCGGGACAGGGGCCCCGCTATGGCTACACCTTC.

In this sample, this clone turned up a few times. The chain links TRBV28 to TRBJ1-2, with TRBD1 matching 7 bases. This CDR3 comprises 15 residues. The ends lost 5 bases at V and 0 bases at J; junction bases unmatched: 6. The V gene's germline CDR1 is MDHEN and CDR2 SYDVKM. The CDR3 loop is CASSPGQATNYGYTF. CDR3 coding DNA: TGTGCCAGCAGTCCCGGACAGGCGACTAACTATGGCTACACCTTC.

V is TRBV27 and J is TRBJ2-5; a possible D gene is TRBD2 (6 bases). V lost 4 bases and J lost 7, with 13 bases in between. The CDR3 runs to 13 residues. The germline V gene encodes CDR1 MNHEY and CDR2 SMNVEV (reference sequence). This CDR3 is CASSYGYGGTQYF. DNA of the CDR3: TGTGCCAGCAGTTACGGGTACGGGGGGACCCAGTACTTC.

This clone was picked up a small number of times. The rearrangement joins TRBV7-9 to TRBJ1-4, with D hard to call. Trimming pared 0 bases from V and 3 bases from J, leaving 8 bases between. CDR1 and CDR2 (germline): SEHNR, FQNEAQ (reference sequence). The CDR3 sequence is 15 residues long. CDR3 sequence reads: CASSLAGGSNEKLFF. For the CDR3, the DNA is TGTGCCAGCAGCTTAGCAGGCGGATCTAATGAAAAACTGTTTTTT.

The rearrangement uses TRBV15 and TRBJ1-2, with 7 bases that match TRBD1. CDR1 is LNHNV and CDR2 is YYDKDF in the germline V gene (reference sequence). The CDR3 sequence is 15 residues long. V was pared by 4 bases and J by 2 bases, with 7 bases of the junction left unmatched. The CDR3 spells CATSKNLQGNYGYTF. Here the CDR3 DNA reads TGTGCCACCAGCAAGAACCTACAGGGGAACTATGGCTACACCTTC.

This clone was detected a few times. The chain employs TRBV4-2 and TRBJ1-3; D remains unclear. The germline V and J ends were trimmed by 1 base and 4 bases, with 8 bases remaining between them. The CDR3 length is 14 residues. CDR1 and CDR2 from the germline V gene are LGHNA and YNFKEQ. The CDR3 nucleotides are TGTGCCAGCAGCCAAGTGGGGTCCGGAAACACCATATATTTT. Its protein is CASSQVGSGNTIYF.

The chain employs TRBV7-9 and TRBJ1-5, with D perhaps matching TRBD1 (6 bases). Germline values: CDR1 SEHNR, CDR2 FQNEAQ (reference sequence). V was cut by 3 bases and J by 1 base, with 13 bases left in between. This CDR3 spans 16 amino acids. The CDR3 protein is CASSFGGAGSNQPQHF. The CDR3 DNA reads TGTGCCAGCAGCTTTGGGGGGGCAGGGAGCAATCAGCCCCAGCATTTT.

This sequence joins TRBV15 and TRBJ2-1, with D possibly TRBD2 on 5 matching bases. Germline CDR1 and CDR2: LNHNV and YYDKDF (reference sequence). The CDR3 spans 17 residues. Trimming cost V 0 bases and J 0 bases, with 12 bases left between them. For the CDR3, the DNA is TGTGCCACCAGCAGAGACCCACCGGGGAGCTCCTACAATGAGCAGTTCTTC. As protein: CATSRDPPGSSYNEQFF.

V and J are TRBV11-3 and TRBJ2-6; D is unresolved. The ends were cut back, 1 base at V and 0 bases at J, with 13 bases in the middle. The V gene's germline CDR1 is SGHNT and CDR2 YENEEA. The CDR3 spans 18 residues. This chain's CDR3 is CASSLVGDIGSGANVLTF. For the CDR3, the DNA is TGTGCCAGCAGCTTAGTCGGAGACATTGGCTCTGGGGCCAACGTCCTGACTTTC.

A few counts support this clone. V usage is TRBV18 and J usage is TRBJ2-3; 10 bases align to TRBD2. CDR3 length: 16 amino acids. From germline, CDR1 is KGHSH and CDR2 LQKENI. Trimming removed 5 bases from V and 1 base from J; junction bases left unmatched: 6. The CDR3 nucleotides are TGTGCCAGCTCATCCCGGACTAGCGGACGCACAGATACGCAGTATTTT. Translation gives CASSSRTSGRTDTQYF. Complete variable domain (other parts from reference TRBV18 and TRBJ2-3): NAGVMQNPRHLVRRRGQEARLRCSPMKGHSHVYWYRQLPEEGLKFMVYLQKENIIDESGMPKERFSAEFPKEGPSILRIQQVVRGDSAAYFCASSSRTSGRTDTQYFGPGTRLTVL.

This chain joins TRBV6-1 and TRBJ2-1; 7 bases agree with TRBD1. V was pared by 3 bases and J by 9 bases, with 5 bases of the junction left unmatched. CDR1 is MNHNS and CDR2 is SASEGT in the germline V gene. The CDR3 loop spans 13 amino acids. CDR3 loop: CASSERGGAEQFF. CDR3 nucleotides: TGTGCCAGCAGTGAGAGAGGGGGCGCTGAGCAGTTCTTC.

This chain links TRBV9 with TRBJ1-3; D gene ambiguous. Germline-derived CDR1 and CDR2 are SGDLS and YYNGEE. V was trimmed by 3 bases and J by 0 bases, leaving 7 bases between them. The CDR3 covers 14 residues. The CDR3 protein is CASSGGASGNTIYF. The CDR3 nucleotides read TGTGCCAGCAGCGGGGGTGCCTCTGGAAACACCATATATTTT.

This clone was found a few times. V and J are TRBV29-1 and TRBJ2-2; a possible D gene is TRBD1 (5 bases). V lost 4 bases to trimming and J lost 2 bases, with 8 bases between them. Germline V CDR1 and CDR2: SQVTM, ANQGSEA. This CDR3 contains 13 residues. CDR3: CSVARENTGELFF. DNA for the CDR3: TGCAGCGTTGCCAGGGAAAACACCGGGGAGCTGTTTTTT.

The chain recombines TRBV5-4 with TRBJ2-5, with a tentative D call TRBD2 (5 bases). This CDR3 has 14 amino acids. In germline, CDR1 is SGHNT, CDR2 YYREEE (reference sequence). V gave up 4 bases and J gave up 2 bases, with 12 bases separating them. CDR3 bases: TGTGCCAGCAGCCCCCCACTAGATCAAGAGACCCAGTACTTC. Its protein is CASSPPLDQETQYF.

This chain joins TRBV7-9 and TRBJ2-1, with D hard to call. The CDR3 has 13 residues. Germline lookup yields CDR1 SEHNR and CDR2 FQNEAQ (reference sequence). V was pared by 5 bases and J by 6 bases, with 11 bases between. In DNA, the CDR3 is TGTGCCAGCAGCCCCCGCAGCCTCAATGAGCAGTTCTTC. Amino acid sequence: CASSPRSLNEQFF.

This clone was observed a handful of times. This chain connects TRBV7-2 to TRBJ2-7, with D unclear. Germline-derived CDR1 and CDR2 are SGHTA and FQGNSA. The CDR3 has 14 amino acids. The V end lost 3 bases, the J end lost 2 bases, and 11 bases lay between the germline ends. CDR3 protein: CASSFDPSTYEQYF. The CDR3 DNA reads as TGTGCCAGCAGCTTCGACCCCTCTACCTACGAGCAGTACTTC.

In its sample, this clone was seen once. The CDR3, as DNA: TGTGCCAGCGGGTCCAGGCCCGGGGGCGGTGAAGCTTTCTTT. It is translated as CASGSRPGGGEAFF. The chain couples TRBV13 to TRBJ1-1, with D perhaps TRBD1 (6 bases). Trimming took off 8 bases at V and 7 bases at J, with 20 bases between the two ends. Germline CDR1 is PRHDT and CDR2 is FYEKMQ (reference sequence). The CDR3 contains 14 residues.

The chain is built from TRBV27 and TRBJ1-2, with 10 bases identical to TRBD1. Germline V gene data show CDR1 as MNHEY and CDR2 as SMNVEV (reference sequence). CDR3 length: 13 residues. Losses at the gene ends were 5 bases for V and 8 bases for J; bases not matched to a gene: 5. The chain's CDR3 is CASSPGTGVGYTF. In nucleotides, the CDR3 is TGTGCCAGCAGTCCCGGGACAGGGGTCGGCTACACCTTC.

V and J are TRBV5-5 and TRBJ1-4; D ambiguous. Germline V gene data show CDR1 as SGHKS and CDR2 as YYEKEE (reference sequence). The CDR3 extends over 14 amino acids. The V and J ends lost 2 bases and 4 bases respectively, with 9 bases between them. CDR3 protein: CASSFTPINEKLFF. Written as DNA, the CDR3 is TGTGCCAGCAGCTTTACACCGATTAATGAAAAACTGTTTTTT.

The chain uses TRBV19 and TRBJ2-3, with 9 bases fitting TRBD2. The CDR3 extends over 12 amino acids. The V gene's germline CDR1 is LNHDA and CDR2 SQIVND (reference sequence). Trimming removed 4 bases from V and 8 bases from J; junction bases left unmatched: 1. CDR3 in amino acids: CASSSGGGTQYF. The CDR3 DNA is TGTGCCAGTAGTAGCGGGGGGGGTACGCAGTATTTT.